This TCR beta chain was profiled in a study of T-cell reconstitution after alpha-beta-depleted transplantation in children. Unique molecular identifiers tagged the TCRbeta library. TCRdb analysed the PCR reads with MiXCR anew, one entry per CDR3 protein. The top ten hold over 4.5% of the sample, which has a few hundred thousand distinct CDR3 sequences, approximately 9.7% seen once. This clonotype has ten or more counts. CDR3 length: 19 amino acids. Germline CDR1 is MRHNA and CDR2 is SNTAGT. Trimming shortened V by 5 bases and J by 2 bases, and 28 bases separated the two germline ends. This sequence was found in a human donor who donated a stem cell graft to a child with SCID. The sequencing used PBMCs from the stem cell graft donor, collected from the stem cell graft. V is TRBV6-4 and J is TRBJ2-7, with no clear D. CDR3 protein: CASSRDQVGFSGFTYEQYF. The CDR3, as DNA: TGTGCCAGCAGTAGAGATCAAGTTGGCTTTAGTGGCTTCACCTACGAGCAGTACTTC.